This is a list of T cell receptor beta chains from one sample in a study of T cells after posttransplantation cyclophosphamide. Produced via immunoSEQ multiplex PCR; TCRdb's table is partial and in-frame only. Observed are roughly 8,000 clones, no singletons, with the top ten taking around 6%. The source material was PBMCs, sampled after an allogeneic stem cell transplant with post-transplant cyclophosphamide. The receptors were gathered from a male patient aged 30 to 40 who received an allogeneic stem cell transplant from an unrelated donor, was CMV-positive, and had acute and chronic GVHD. Part of the T cell pool may stem from the graft donor. Each CDR3 is given with its conserved first and last residue. Each record gives: D gene, V gene, J gene, clone size, CDR3 protein, CDR3 DNA. The D gene is left open where the match is weak. Clone size, where shown, is once, few, many, or a class for clones that have expanded.

>TRBD2|TRBV2|TRBJ2-1|medium-sized
CASSGGLARGYEQFF
TGTGCCAGCAGTGGGGGACTAGCGAGGGGGTATGAGCAGTTCTTC
>TRBD2|TRBV4-3|TRBJ2-7|many
CASSQVAGGREQYF
TGCGCCAGCAGCCAAGTGGCGGGAGGGCGCGAGCAGTACTTC
>TRBD2|TRBV24-1|TRBJ2-3|many
CATSDLRGADTQYF
TGTGCCACCAGTGATTTACGGGGGGCAGATACGCAGTATTTT
>TRBD2|TRBV12-3/TRBV12-4|TRBJ2-5|many
CASSLGVAGGFGQETQYF
TGTGCCAGCAGTTTAGGGGTAGCGGGAGGGTTTGGGCAAGAGACCCAGTACTTC
>.|TRBV7-8|TRBJ2-3|.
CASSLALDGADTQYF
TGTGCCAGCAGCTTAGCGCTGGACGGGGCAGATACGCAGTATTTT
>.|TRBV30|TRBJ1-2|.
CAWSVRGVYGYTF
TGTGCCTGGAGTGTACGGGGGGTCTATGGCTACACCTTC
>.|TRBV5-1|TRBJ2-5|few
CASSLGGGLQETQYF
TGCGCCAGCAGCTTAGGGGGGGGGCTCCAAGAGACCCAGTACTTC
>TRBD2|TRBV12-3/TRBV12-4|TRBJ2-1|many
CASSSRTSGRDFNEQFF
TGTGCCAGCAGTTCCCGGACTAGCGGGAGGGACTTCAATGAGCAGTTCTTC
>TRBD1|TRBV29-1|TRBJ2-5|many
CSESTGAQETQYF
TGCAGCGAGTCGACAGGGGCCCAAGAGACCCAGTACTTC
>TRBD2|TRBV7-2|TRBJ2-2|many
CASSLRLAGGPDTGELFF
TGTGCCAGCAGCTTAAGACTAGCGGGAGGGCCGGACACCGGGGAGCTGTTTTTT
>.|TRBV6-1|TRBJ2-7|many
CASSRRDRGGEQYF
TGTGCCAGCAGTCGGAGGGACAGAGGTGGCGAGCAGTACTTC
>TRBD1|TRBV18|TRBJ1-1|medium-sized
CASSPDTRGTTEAFF
TGTGCCAGCTCTCCTGATACCAGGGGGACCACTGAAGCTTTCTTT
>.|TRBV7-3|TRBJ2-1|.
CASSLTRGAGNEQFF
TGTGCCAGCAGCCTCACCAGGGGCGCAGGCAATGAGCAGTTCTTC
>TRBD2|TRBV7-6|TRBJ2-1|many
CASSLREGRGVYNEQFF
TGTGCCAGCAGCTTGCGTGAAGGGAGGGGAGTTTACAATGAGCAGTTCTTC
>.|TRBV6-5|TRBJ1-1|many
CASSLQQGGNTEAFF
TGTGCCAGCAGTCTTCAACAAGGCGGGAACACTGAAGCTTTCTTT
>TRBD2|TRBV7-2|TRBJ2-1|medium-sized
CASSLGTSGRSGEQFF
TGTGCCAGCAGCTTAGGGACTAGCGGGAGGTCGGGTGAGCAGTTCTTC
>TRBD2|TRBV11-3|TRBJ2-3|many
CASSPGLVGDTDTQYF
TGTGCCAGCAGCCCGGGACTAGTCGGCGACACAGATACGCAGTATTTT
>TRBD1|TRBV11-2|TRBJ2-1|medium-sized
CASSLDPGGINEQFF
TGTGCCAGCAGCTTGGATCCAGGGGGCATCAATGAGCAGTTCTTC
>.|TRBV24-1|TRBJ2-3|many
CATSDTRGGTDTQYF
TGTGCCACCAGTGATACGAGGGGTGGGACAGATACGCAGTATTTT
>.|TRBV6-1|TRBJ1-5|.
CASSEQGFGQPQHF
TGTGCCAGCAGTGAACAGGGCTTCGGCCAGCCCCAGCATTTT
>.|TRBV5-6|TRBJ1-1|many
CASSGGAGREAFF
TGTGCCAGCAGCGGGGGGGCCGGGCGTGAAGCTTTCTTT
>.|TRBV27|TRBJ1-1|many
CASRRTRNTEAFF
TGTGCCAGCAGAAGGACACGAAACACTGAAGCTTTCTTT
>.|TRBV5-6|TRBJ2-7|many
CASSPGIYEQYF
TGTGCCAGCAGTCCAGGGATTTACGAGCAGTACTTC
>.|TRBV7-2|TRBJ2-7|many
CASSADASVSSYEQYF
TGTGCCAGCAGCGCCGATGCTAGCGTTAGCTCCTACGAGCAGTACTTC
>.|TRBV4-1|TRBJ2-5|many
CATEAARGTQYF
TGCGCCACGGAGGCAGCGAGGGGGACCCAGTACTTC
>.|TRBV4-3|TRBJ2-3|many
CASSQDLPRISTDTQYF
TGCGCCAGCAGCCAAGATCTCCCGCGGATTAGCACAGATACGCAGTATTTT
>.|TRBV12-5|TRBJ1-3|many
CASGLMRDTTSGNTIYF
TGTGCTAGTGGTCTAATGCGGGACACTACCTCTGGAAACACCATATATTTT
>.|TRBV12-3/TRBV12-4|TRBJ1-4|medium-sized
CASSPYWLGGRSVKLFF
TGTGCCAGCAGCCCATACTGGCTTGGAGGGCGTTCGGTAAAACTGTTTTTT
>TRBD1|TRBV6-5|TRBJ1-2|many
CASSYLGTGEGYTF
TGTGCCAGCAGTTACTTGGGGACAGGGGAAGGCTACACCTTC
>.|TRBV5-1|TRBJ1-2|many
CASSPRGGDGYTF
TGCGCCAGCAGCCCGAGGGGAGGCGACGGCTACACCTTC
>TRBD2|TRBV4-1|TRBJ2-3|many
CASSPTSSATQYF
TGCGCCAGCAGCCCGACTAGCTCGGCTACGCAGTATTTT
>TRBD2|TRBV5-4|TRBJ2-2|many
CASAPPPSGGNTGELFF
TGTGCCAGCGCCCCACCTCCCAGCGGGGGGAACACCGGGGAGCTGTTTTTT
>TRBD1|TRBV12-3/TRBV12-4|TRBJ1-2|many
CASSFLLLGTGDGYTF
TGTGCCAGCAGTTTCTTACTCCTCGGGACAGGGGACGGCTACACCTTC
>.|TRBV19|TRBJ2-5|many
CASSIEVARKETQYF
TGTGCCAGTAGTATTGAAGTAGCGAGGAAAGAGACCCAGTACTTC
>TRBD1|TRBV4-3|TRBJ1-1|medium-sized
CASSQEGAGGTEAFF
TGCGCCAGCAGCCAAGAAGGGGCAGGGGGCACTGAAGCTTTCTTT
>.|TRBV13|TRBJ1-1|many
CASSLGGGTEAFF
TGTGCCAGCAGCTTAGGAGGTGGCACTGAAGCTTTCTTT
>TRBD2|TRBV29-1|TRBJ2-1|many
CSVEDPGTSSYNEQFF
TGCAGCGTTGAAGATCCCGGGACTAGCTCCTACAATGAGCAGTTCTTC
>TRBD1|TRBV5-4|TRBJ2-7|many
CASSLDRGHEQYF
TGTGCCAGCAGCTTGGACAGGGGACACGAGCAGTACTTC
>TRBD1|TRBV7-2|TRBJ2-2|many
CASSLATGAAGELFF
TGTGCCAGCAGCTTGGCGACAGGGGCCGCCGGGGAGCTGTTTTTT
>.|TRBV11-3|TRBJ2-7|many
CASSLRGPSSYEQYF
TGTGCCAGCAGCCTTCGAGGGCCGAGCTCCTACGAGCAGTACTTC
>.|TRBV4-3|TRBJ2-2|few
CASSHMGGGLAGELFF
TGCGCCAGCAGCCACATGGGAGGGGGCCTAGCCGGGGAGCTGTTTTTT
>TRBD1|TRBV5-1|TRBJ2-3|many
CASSFRAGGPTDTQYF
TGCGCCAGCAGCTTTAGGGCAGGGGGCCCCACAGATACGCAGTATTTT
>.|TRBV6-5|TRBJ1-4|many
CASSYQRDEKLFF
TGTGCCAGCAGTTACCAGCGTGATGAAAAACTGTTTTTT
>.|TRBV7-2|TRBJ1-5|many
CASRGGWRQPQHF
TGTGCCAGCAGGGGGGGGTGGCGTCAGCCCCAGCATTTT